This T cell receptor (beta chain) was recorded in a study of OX40 agonist ivuxolimab in advanced cancers. Study summary: Participants averaged approximately 60 years of age (range about 23 to 79) and were around 80% male. In three patients, partial responses were observed, one with hepatocellular carcinoma and two with cutaneous melanoma. Study outcomes and limitations: Average numbers of expanded clones were greater in CD8+ T cells than in CD4+. CD4+ and CD8+ blood T cells expanded clonally by week 6 at 0.1 to 3.0 mg/kg.

This CDR3 region has 11 residues. Deletions cut 6 bases from V and 3 bases from J, with 6 bases between. The germline CDR1 and CDR2 sequences are SGHTA and FQGNSA. A word on this clone: The target antigen is unknown.

Some clones are missing from TCRdb's copy, which holds only in-frame ones; the method was immunoSEQ multiplex PCR. The sample yields 25,000 to 30,000 clones, around four fifths seen once. The rearrangement links TRBV7-2 to TRBJ2-7; D unclear. This TCR derives from an adult with an advanced solid tumor such as melanoma, head and neck, liver or kidney cancer. The sequenced sample was CD4+ or CD8+ T cells sorted from blood, obtained in a trial of the OX40 agonist ivuxolimab. The CDR3 sequence is CASRLNYEQYF. The CDR3 region has the DNA TGTGCCAGCAGACTCAACTACGAGCAGTACTTC.